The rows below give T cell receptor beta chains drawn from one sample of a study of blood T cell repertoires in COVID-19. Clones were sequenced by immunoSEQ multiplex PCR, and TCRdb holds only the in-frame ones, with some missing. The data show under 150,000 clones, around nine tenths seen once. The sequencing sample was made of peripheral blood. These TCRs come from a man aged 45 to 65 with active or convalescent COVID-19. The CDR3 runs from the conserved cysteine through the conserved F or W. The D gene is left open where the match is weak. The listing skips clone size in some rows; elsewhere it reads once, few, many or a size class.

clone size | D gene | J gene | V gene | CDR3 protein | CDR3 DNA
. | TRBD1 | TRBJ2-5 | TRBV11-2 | CASSGNRGTVETQYF | TGTGCCAGCAGCGGAAACAGGGGGACTGTGGAGACCCAGTACTTC
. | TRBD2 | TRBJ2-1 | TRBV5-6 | CASSHRDGLGEQFF | TGTGCCAGCAGCCACCGGGACGGACTAGGGGAGCAGTTCTTC
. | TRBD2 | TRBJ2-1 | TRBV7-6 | CASSPSGGAGNEQFF | TGTGCCAGCAGCCCAAGCGGGGGGGCGGGAAATGAGCAGTTCTTC
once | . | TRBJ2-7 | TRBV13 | CASSLSVIPYEQYF | TGTGCCAGCAGCCTGAGCGTTATTCCCTACGAGCAGTACTTC
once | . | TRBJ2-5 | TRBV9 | CASSVGVGSGGVQETQYF | TGTGCCAGCAGCGTAGGGGTGGGTAGCGGAGGGGTCCAAGAGACCCAGTACTTC
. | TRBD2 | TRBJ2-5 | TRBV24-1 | CATSRLAGGNQETQYF | TGTGCCACCAGTAGGCTAGCGGGTGGGAATCAAGAGACCCAGTACTTC
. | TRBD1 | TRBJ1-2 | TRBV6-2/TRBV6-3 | CASSQIRQGRGYTF | TGTGCCAGCAGTCAGATCCGACAGGGGAGAGGCTACACCTTC
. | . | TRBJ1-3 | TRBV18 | CASSPQNSGNTIYF | TGTGCCAGCTCACCCCAGAACTCTGGAAACACCATATATTTT
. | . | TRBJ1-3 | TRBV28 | CATLTTSGNTIYF | TGTGCCACCCTCACTACTTCTGGAAACACCATATATTTT
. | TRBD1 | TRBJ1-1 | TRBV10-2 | CASGQGMNTEAFF | TGCGCCAGCGGACAGGGCATGAACACTGAAGCTTTCTTT
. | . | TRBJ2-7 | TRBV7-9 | CASSLGTVSYEQYF | TGTGCCAGCAGCTTAGGGACTGTATCCTACGAGCAGTACTTC
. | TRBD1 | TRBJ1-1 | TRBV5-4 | CASSPYPPGQGYLNTEAFF | TGTGCCAGCAGCCCATACCCGCCGGGACAGGGCTACTTGAACACTGAAGCTTTCTTT
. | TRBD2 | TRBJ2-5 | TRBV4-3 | CASSQETSVETQYF | TGCGCCAGCAGCCAAGAAACTAGCGTAGAGACCCAGTACTTC
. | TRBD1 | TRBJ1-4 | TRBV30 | CAQGQGVTNEKLFF | TGTGCCCAGGGACAGGGGGTAACTAATGAAAAACTGTTTTTT
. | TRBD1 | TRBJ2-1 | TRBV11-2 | CASSLGQGVINEQFF | TGTGCCAGCAGCTTAGGTCAGGGGGTAATTAATGAGCAGTTCTTC
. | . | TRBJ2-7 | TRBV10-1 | CASSAAPTDPSYEQYF | TGCGCCAGCAGTGCAGCACCGACAGACCCATCCTACGAGCAGTACTTC
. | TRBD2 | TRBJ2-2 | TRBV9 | CASSPGTSLTGELFF | TGTGCCAGCAGCCCCGGGACTAGCCTCACCGGGGAGCTGTTTTTT
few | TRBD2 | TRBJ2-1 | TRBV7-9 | CASSRGTGGPVGEQFF | TGTGCCAGCAGTAGGGGCACGGGAGGGCCTGTGGGTGAGCAGTTCTTC
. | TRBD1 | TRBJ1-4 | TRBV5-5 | CASSPIILTGSQDEKLFF | TGTGCCAGCAGCCCCATTATACTGACAGGGTCTCAAGATGAAAAACTGTTTTTT
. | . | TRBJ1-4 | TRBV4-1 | CASSRAGLHGSNEKLFF | TGCGCCAGCAGCCGAGCGGGATTACACGGAAGTAATGAAAAACTGTTTTTT
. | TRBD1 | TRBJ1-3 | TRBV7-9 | CASSRQGSGPGNTIYF | TGTGCCAGCAGTCGACAGGGTTCTGGGCCTGGAAACACCATATATTTT
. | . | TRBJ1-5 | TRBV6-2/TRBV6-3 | CASSYSSGVGQPQHF | TGTGCCAGCAGTTACTCCTCGGGGGTCGGGCAGCCCCAGCATTTT
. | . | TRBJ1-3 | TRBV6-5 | CAGQEGVFGNTIYF | TGTGCCGGGCAAGAGGGGGTTTTTGGAAACACCATATATTTT
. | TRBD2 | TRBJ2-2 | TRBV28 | CASSTSGMGPGELFF | TGTGCCAGCAGTACTAGCGGGATGGGCCCCGGGGAGCTGTTTTTT
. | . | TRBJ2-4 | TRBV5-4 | CARLETVKNIQYF | TGTGCCAGACTGGAGACGGTCAAAAACATTCAGTACTTC
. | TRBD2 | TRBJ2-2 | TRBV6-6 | CASSRLAGGSNTGELFF | TGTGCCAGCAGCCGACTAGCGGGAGGGTCGAACACCGGGGAGCTGTTTTTT
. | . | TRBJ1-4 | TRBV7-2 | CASSLERSEKLFF | TGTGCCAGCAGCTTGGAGCGAAGTGAAAAACTGTTTTTT
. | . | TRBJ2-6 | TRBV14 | CASSSYSGANVLTF | TGTGCCAGCAGTTCTTACTCTGGGGCCAACGTCCTGACTTTC
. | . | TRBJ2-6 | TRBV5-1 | CASTPLSGAVGANVLTF | TGCGCCAGCACCCCCTTAAGTGGGGCCGTAGGGGCCAACGTCCTGACTTTC
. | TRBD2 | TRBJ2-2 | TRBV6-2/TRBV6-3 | CASSSTRAGESGELFF | TGTGCCAGCAGTTCCACCCGAGCGGGAGAGTCCGGGGAGCTGTTTTTT
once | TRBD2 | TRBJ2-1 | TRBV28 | CASSYPGVAGGKYEQFF | TGTGCCAGCAGTTACCCCGGGGTAGCGGGAGGCAAGTATGAGCAGTTCTTC
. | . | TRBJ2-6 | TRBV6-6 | CASRPFGANVLTF | TGTGCCAGCCGTCCTTTTGGGGCCAACGTCCTGACTTTC
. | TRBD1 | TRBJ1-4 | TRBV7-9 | CASIGQEATNEKLFF | TGTGCCAGCATCGGACAGGAGGCAACTAATGAAAAACTGTTTTTT
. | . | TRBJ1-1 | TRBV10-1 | CASSYGTEAFF | TGCGCCAGCTCCTATGGCACTGAAGCTTTCTTT
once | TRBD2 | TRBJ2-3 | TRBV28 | CASALSGRASGGTDTQYF | TGTGCCAGCGCACTCAGCGGGAGGGCCTCGGGGGGCACAGATACGCAGTATTTT
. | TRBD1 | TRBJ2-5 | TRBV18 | CASSPGTVQETQYF | TGTGCCAGCTCACCTGGGACAGTTCAAGAGACCCAGTACTTC
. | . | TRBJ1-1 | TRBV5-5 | CASSLAGSGLAEAFF | TGTGCCAGCAGCTTGGCGGGTTCAGGGCTCGCTGAAGCTTTCTTT
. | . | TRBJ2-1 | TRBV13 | CASSFSSYNEQFF | TGTGCCAGCAGCTTCAGCTCCTACAATGAGCAGTTCTTC
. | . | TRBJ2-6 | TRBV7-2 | CASSPWGAGANVLTF | TGTGCCAGCAGCCCCTGGGGGGCTGGGGCCAACGTCCTGACTTTC
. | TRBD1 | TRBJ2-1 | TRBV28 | CASKAGQGVFDEQFF | TGTGCCAGCAAAGCGGGACAGGGGGTTTTCGATGAGCAGTTCTTC
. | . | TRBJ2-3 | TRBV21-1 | CASSKARRGFTDTQYF | TGTGCCAGCAGCAAAGCGCGCAGGGGCTTCACAGATACGCAGTATTTT
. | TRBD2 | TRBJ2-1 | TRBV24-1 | CATTSSGRSYNEQFF | TGTGCCACCACATCTAGCGGACGCTCCTACAATGAGCAGTTCTTC
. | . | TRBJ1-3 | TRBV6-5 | CASSIGGSGNTIYF | TGTGCCAGCAGTATAGGCGGGTCAGGAAACACCATATATTTT
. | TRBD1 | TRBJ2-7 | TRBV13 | CASSRGQGVHEQYF | TGTGCCAGCAGCAGAGGACAGGGAGTCCACGAGCAGTACTTC
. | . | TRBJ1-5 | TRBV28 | CASLRGTNQPQHF | TGTGCCAGTCTTAGGGGGACCAATCAGCCCCAGCATTTT
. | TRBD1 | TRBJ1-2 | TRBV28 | CASRGTGQNYGYTF | TGTGCCAGCAGGGGGACAGGGCAAAACTATGGCTACACCTTC
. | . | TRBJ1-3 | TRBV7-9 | CASSFLRQTGNTIYF | TGTGCCAGCAGCTTCCTTAGACAGACTGGAAACACCATATATTTT
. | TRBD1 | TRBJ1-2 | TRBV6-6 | CASSGQGNGYTF | TGTGCCAGCTCGGGACAGGGGAATGGCTACACCTTC
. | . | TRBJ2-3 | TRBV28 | CASSPLLGAGYTDTQYF | TGTGCCAGCAGCCCACTGCTGGGTGCGGGGTACACAGATACGCAGTATTTT
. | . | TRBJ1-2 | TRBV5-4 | CASSLSTGGGYTF | TGTGCCAGCAGCTTGTCGACTGGAGGCGGCTACACCTTC
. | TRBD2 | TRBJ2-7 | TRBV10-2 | CASSGAGVFLYEQYF | TGCGCCAGCAGCGGAGCGGGAGTCTTCCTCTACGAGCAGTACTTC
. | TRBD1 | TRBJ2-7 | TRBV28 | CASTHITRGRDEQYF | TGTGCCAGCACCCATATAACCAGGGGGCGGGACGAGCAGTACTTC
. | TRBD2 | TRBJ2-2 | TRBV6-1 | CASSERGGTSGRNTGELFF | TGTGCCAGCAGTGAAAGGGGGGGGACTAGCGGGAGGAACACCGGGGAGCTGTTTTTT
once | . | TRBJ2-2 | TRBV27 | CASSPTGSGELFF | TGTGCCAGCAGTCCTACAGGGTCCGGGGAGCTGTTTTTT
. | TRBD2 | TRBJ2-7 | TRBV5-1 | CASSLGLTSDEQYF | TGCGCCAGCAGCTTGGGGCTCACTAGCGACGAGCAGTACTTC
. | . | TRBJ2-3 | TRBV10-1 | CASTWGPGADTQYF | TGCGCCAGCACCTGGGGACCGGGAGCCGATACGCAGTATTTT
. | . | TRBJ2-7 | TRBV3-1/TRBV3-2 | CASSLGSGSYEQYF | TGTGCCAGCAGCCTGGGTAGCGGCTCCTACGAGCAGTACTTC